These 5 T cell receptor beta chains share one sample of origin, sequenced in a study of T cells in Graves' hyperthyroidism and ophthalmopathy. Amplified TCR beta CDR3 regions derived from RNA transcripts. A first-round RT-PCR of the TCR CDR3 used the HTBI primer set. One entry per CDR3 protein, called by TCRdb with MiXCR from the multiplex PCR reads. The sample has a few hundred thousand distinct CDR3 sequences, about 16% seen once. Sequenced: blood. These receptors came from a woman aged 25 to 45 with Graves' ophthalmopathy.

V gene TRBV25-1 combines with J gene TRBJ2-5; TRBD2 aligns across 8 bases. This CDR3 has 15 amino acids. Unmatched junction bases numbered 6, after V lost 1 base and J lost 5 bases. Germline lookup yields CDR1 MGHDK and CDR2 SYGVNS. The CDR3 sequence is CASSESAGGVETQYF. CDR3 nucleotides: TGTGCCAGCAGTGAATCTGCGGGAGGAGTGGAGACCCAGTACTTC. Using reference TRBV25-1 and TRBJ2-5 for the parts outside the CDR3, the full variable domain is EADIYQTPRYLVIGTGKKITLECSQTMGHDKMYWYQQDPGMELHLIHYSYGVNSTEKGDLSSESTVSRIRTEHFPLTLESARPSHTSQYLCASSESAGGVETQYFGPGTRLLVL.

V is TRBV9 and J is TRBJ1-4, with D perhaps matching TRBD1 (5 bases). The CDR3 totals 18 residues. CDR1 SGDLS and CDR2 YYNGEE come from the germline V gene. Trimming removed 4 bases from V and 0 bases from J, with 19 bases in between. Here the CDR3 DNA reads TGTGCCAGCAGCTTAGGGGTGGGGAAAGGTACAACTAATGAAAAACTGTTTTTT. This encodes CASSLGVGKGTTNEKLFF.

The chain is built from TRBV12-3 or TRBV12-4 and TRBJ2-1, with D possibly matching TRBD2 (5 bases). V lost 5 bases to trimming and J lost 2 bases, with 13 bases between them. The CDR3 runs 15 residues. The CDR3 sequence: CASSPLGSTYNEQFF. The CDR3 coding sequence is TGTGCCAGCAGTCCCCTAGGGAGTACCTACAATGAGCAGTTCTTC.

In its sample, this clonotype was seen many times. The chain has TRBV7-2 and TRBJ2-2, with TRBD1 matching 10 bases. This CDR3 has 16 residues. CDR1 and CDR2 (germline): SGHTA, FQGNSA. With 11 bases clipped from V and 7 bases from J, the junction kept 16 bases outside the gene matches. The chain's CDR3 is CAGRRQGAIDSGELFF. In nucleotides, the CDR3 is TGTGCCGGCCGAAGACAGGGGGCGATTGATAGCGGGGAGCTGTTTTTT.

This clonotype was observed many times. This chain connects TRBV2 to TRBJ2-1; tentatively, D is TRBD2 (5 bases). Germline V CDR1 and CDR2: SNHLY, FYNNEI. Trimming removed 8 bases at V and 2 bases at J, with 19 bases between. The CDR3 has 16 residues. For the CDR3, the DNA is TGTGCCAGCCACCCTCTCCGAGGGAGCACCTACAATGAGCAGTTCTTC. Translation: CASHPLRGSTYNEQFF.